Listed here are 30 T cell receptor beta chains from one sample, sequenced in a study of blood T cell repertoires in COVID-19. The repertoire was sequenced with immunoSEQ multiplex PCR; TCRdb's copy has only in-frame clones and lacks some. The sample shows some 400,000 clones, about 87% of them seen only once. The specimen was peripheral blood. These receptors were collected from a human donor in a cohort sampled during active COVID-19.

This chain links TRBV19 with TRBJ1-4; D is unresolved. The germline V gene has CDR1 LNHDA and CDR2 SQIVND (reference sequence). Trimming removed 3 bases at V and 8 bases at J, with 16 bases between. This CDR3 region has 15 residues. CDR3 nucleotide sequence: TGTGCCAGTAGTATCTTCGGGAATCGTAAGGAAAAACTGTTTTTT. This translates into CASSIFGNRKEKLFF.

The genes are TRBV6-5 and TRBJ2-5, with a weak D call TRBD2 (6 bases). Germline-derived CDR1 and CDR2 are MNHEY and SVGAGI. There are 12 residues in the CDR3. V lost 10 bases to trimming and J lost 5 bases, with 14 bases between them. CDR3 sequence: CATQEGRETQYF. For the CDR3, the DNA is TGTGCCACACAAGAGGGGAGGGAGACCCAGTACTTC.

This sequence joins TRBV3-1 (or the pseudogene TRBV3-2) and TRBJ1-2; TRBD1 aligns across 10 bases. V shed 1 base, J shed 2 bases, and the junction held 4 bases outside the gene matches. The CDR3 totals 16 residues. Germline V gene data show CDR1 as LGHDT and CDR2 as YNNKEL (reference sequence). DNA for the CDR3: TGTGCCAGCAGCCAAGGGGGGACAGGGGCCAACTATGGCTACACCTTC. This translates into CASSQGGTGANYGYTF.

The rearrangement joins TRBV29-1 to TRBJ2-7; D is perhaps TRBD2 (5 bases). The V end was cut by 4 bases, the J end by 2 bases, with 27 bases between. Germline V gene lookup returns CDR1 SQVTM and CDR2 ANQGSEA. The CDR3 totals 18 residues. The CDR3 DNA reads TGCAGCGTTGTCCGTCAGCGTGACTTCCAGGCCGGGACCTACGAGCAGTACTTC. Translated, it gives CSVVRQRDFQAGTYEQYF.

Regarding this clone: At one boundary the junction diverges from the germline segment, which might be a read error. The chain carries TRBV3-1 (or the pseudogene TRBV3-2) and TRBJ2-1; D is perhaps TRBD1 (5 bases). CDR3 length: 15 residues. Per germline, CDR1 LGHDT and CDR2 YNNKEL (reference sequence). The CDR3 sequence is CASSQGADSVNKQFF. The CDR3, as DNA: TGTGCCAGCAGCCAAGGAGCCGACAGTGTCAATAAGCAGTTCTTC.

This clone was seen a few times. The genes are TRBV7-8 and TRBJ2-7; the match to TRBD1 covers 8 bases. J lost 6 bases, V lost 4 bases, and 14 bases had no gene match. CDR3 length equals 16 residues. The germline V gene encodes CDR1 SGHVS and CDR2 FQNEAQ. For the CDR3, the DNA is TGTGCCAGCAGCTACCCCCCGACAGGGGTATTCGGCGAGCAGTACTTC. Translating it yields CASSYPPTGVFGEQYF. Combining the CDR3 with reference TRBV7-8 and TRBJ2-7 gives the whole variable domain GAGVSQSPRYKVAKRGQDVALRCDPISGHVSLFWYQQALGQGPEFLTYFQNEAQLDKSGLPSDRFFAERPEGSVSTLKIQRTQQEDSAVYLCASSYPPTGVFGEQYFGPGTRLTVT.

This chain uses TRBV5-4 with TRBJ1-1; D may be TRBD1 (5 bases). In germline, CDR1 is SGHNT, CDR2 YYREEE (reference sequence). This CDR3 is built from 14 residues. V was clipped by 4 bases and J by 4 bases, with 14 bases between them. The CDR3 loop reads CASSPNPGGTEAFF. In DNA form, the CDR3 reads TGTGCCAGCAGCCCGAATCCGGGGGGCACTGAAGCTTTCTTT.

The chain is built from TRBV19 and TRBJ2-5; D is ambiguous. Germline assignment: CDR1 LNHDA and CDR2 SQIVND (reference sequence). Trimming took off 5 bases at V and 1 base at J, with 14 bases between the two ends. The CDR3 loop spans 15 amino acids. CDR3 loop: CASSFPGALQETQYF. CDR3 coding DNA: TGTGCCAGTAGTTTCCCAGGTGCGCTCCAAGAGACCCAGTACTTC.

This clone was observed a few times. This sample also contains other DNA sequences that code for the same CDR3. The chain is built from TRBV6-5 and TRBJ2-7; 7 bases are shared with TRBD1. The CDR3 has 15 amino acids. Germline V gene sequence: CDR1 MNHEY, CDR2 SVGAGI. V was clipped by 0 bases and J by 1 base; unmatched bases: 3. The CDR3 DNA follows: TGTGCCAGCAGTTACTCGTCAGGGGGTTCCTACGAGCAGTACTTC. It translates to CASSYSSGGSYEQYF.

The sample holds one count of this clone. The chain couples TRBV19 to TRBJ1-4, with TRBD1 identical over 9 bases. The V segment lost 5 bases and the J segment 8 bases; nucleotides outside the gene matches: 6. From germline, CDR1 is LNHDA and CDR2 SQIVND (reference sequence). The length of the CDR3 is 14 residues. The CDR3 nucleotides read TGTGCCAGTAGTTCGGAAGACAGGGGGGAAAAACTGTTTTTT. Residues: CASSSEDRGEKLFF.

V and J are TRBV2 and TRBJ2-1; D is perhaps TRBD2 (6 bases). Germline CDR1 is SNHLY and CDR2 is FYNNEI. Between the trimmed V and J ends, which lost 0 bases and 7 bases, there was a span of 10 bases. The CDR3 totals 14 residues. CDR3 sequence: CASSEAPGRNEQFF. CDR3 coding DNA: TGTGCCAGCAGTGAAGCTCCGGGGAGGAATGAGCAGTTCTTC.

This clone was seen at least ten times. The V and J genes are TRBV11-2 and TRBJ2-3, with 10 bases fitting TRBD2. Germline CDR1 reads SGHAT; CDR2 reads FQNNGV. This CDR3 contains 15 residues. J gave up 2 bases and V 5 bases, and 4 bases lay outside the gene matches. In DNA form, the CDR3 reads TGTGCCAGCAGCCGGACTAGCGGATCCACAGATACGCAGTATTTT. It specifies CASSRTSGSTDTQYF.

This chain uses TRBV27 with TRBJ2-5, with a tentative D call TRBD2 (5 bases). Germline values: CDR1 MNHEY, CDR2 SMNVEV (reference sequence). V was cut by 3 bases and J by 5 bases, with 16 bases left in between. CDR3 length: 15 amino acids. In nucleotides, the CDR3 is TGTGCCAGCAGTTTCCAAGGACTTAGCAGGGAGACCCAGTACTTC. This codes for CASSFQGLSRETQYF.

The gene calls are TRBV28 and TRBJ1-2; TRBD1 matches at 8 bases. The CDR3 is 19 residues long. Germline CDR1 and CDR2: MDHEN and SYDVKM. Germline trimming cut 2 bases from V and 8 bases from J; bases unmatched to any gene: 22. The CDR3 loop reads CASSLRRRRGLVRLGGYTF. The CDR3 DNA reads as TGTGCCAGCAGTTTAAGGAGGCGCAGGGGGCTTGTTCGTCTGGGCGGCTACACCTTC.

J is TRBJ2-6 and V is TRBV7-8, with 11 bases aligning to TRBD2. The CDR3 runs to 18 residues. With V trimmed by 3 bases and J by 1 base, 5 bases remained unmatched. Germline loops: CDR1 SGHVS, CDR2 FQNEAQ. The CDR3 spells CASSLYSGGDSGANVLTF. The CDR3 DNA reads as TGTGCCAGCAGCTTGTATAGCGGGGGGGATTCTGGGGCCAACGTCCTGACTTTC.

The chain carries TRBV25-1 and TRBJ2-2; 8 bases are shared with TRBD2. In germline, CDR1 is MGHDK, CDR2 SYGVNS. CDR3 size: 15 residues. V gave up 4 bases and J gave up 6 bases; unmatched junction bases: 7. CDR3 nucleotides: TGTGCCAGCAGTGTTGAGCGGGAGATGCCCGGGGAGCTGTTTTTT. This translates into CASSVEREMPGELFF.

This chain links TRBV5-1 with TRBJ2-3; 9 nucleotides match TRBD2. The CDR3 totals 17 residues. With 4 bases clipped from V and 5 bases from J, the junction kept 14 bases outside the gene matches. Germline V gene data show CDR1 as SGHRS and CDR2 as YFSETQ. Here the CDR3 DNA reads TGCGCCAGCAGCCCAAATCCACCGGGACTAGCAGGAGATACGCAGTATTTT. It codes for CASSPNPPGLAGDTQYF.

Remarks on this clone: One junction end does not reproduce the germline sequence, and a read error may be involved. The V and J genes are TRBV7-9 and TRBJ2-7; 7 bases line up with TRBD1. Per germline, CDR1 SEHNR and CDR2 FQNEAQ (reference sequence). The CDR3 has 11 amino acids. The CDR3 nucleotides read TGTGCCAGCAGCTTAGAGGGGGCTACAGACTTC. Protein product: CASSLEGATDF.

V and J are TRBV27 and TRBJ1-5; the D gene is possibly TRBD1 (6 bases). Germline V gene sequence: CDR1 MNHEY, CDR2 SMNVEV (reference sequence). The CDR3 length is 17 residues. Between the trimmed V and J ends, which lost 7 bases and 0 bases, there was a span of 19 bases. CDR3 bases: TGTGCCAGCATGAGAAGAGGGGGATCCTATAGCAATCAGCCCCAGCATTTT. This translates into CASMRRGGSYSNQPQHF.

This chain connects TRBV18 to TRBJ1-2, with 12 nucleotides matching TRBD1. The CDR3 is 16 amino acids. Germline V gene lookup returns CDR1 KGHSH and CDR2 LQKENI. The J segment lost 2 bases and the V segment lost 4 bases, leaving 5 bases of the junction unmatched. The DNA of the CDR3 is TGTGCCAGCTCACAAGGGACAGGGGGCGCCAACTATGGCTACACCTTC. As protein: CASSQGTGGANYGYTF.

The V and J genes are TRBV25-1 and TRBJ2-7, with TRBD2 matching 9 bases. V lost 1 base, J lost 2 bases, and 6 bases stayed unmatched. From germline, CDR1 is MGHDK and CDR2 SYGVNS. The CDR3 covers 16 residues. CDR3 coding DNA: TGTGCCAGCAGTGAATCACAGACTAGCGGTACCTACGAGCAGTACTTC. Translation gives CASSESQTSGTYEQYF.

This clone was picked up a small number of times. The V call is TRBV13, the J call TRBJ2-7; 8 positions match TRBD1. Germline CDR1 is PRHDT and CDR2 is FYEKMQ (reference sequence). The CDR3 runs to 15 residues. Trimming took 4 bases from V and 3 from J; bases not matched to a gene: 8. The CDR3 DNA follows: TGTGCCAGCAGCTCCCGCCTCGGGACAGGCTACGAGCAGTACTTC. Protein: CASSSRLGTGYEQYF.

CDR3 protein: CASIGAALGTQYF. The CDR3 DNA reads as TGCGCCAGCATAGGGGCAGCCCTGGGAACCCAGTACTTC. The genes are TRBV23-1 and TRBJ2-5; a weak D match, TRBD1 (5 bases). TRBV23-1 falls under the ORF class, with uncertain function. This CDR3 has 13 residues. The V end was cut by 7 bases, the J end by 8 bases, with 17 bases between.

The chain links TRBV10-1 to TRBJ1-2; tentative D call: TRBD1 (5 bases). The CDR3 is 15 amino acids. Trimming left V 3 bases short and J 2 bases short, with 13 bases between. CDR1 WNHNN and CDR2 SYGVQD come from the germline V gene (reference sequence). The CDR3 nucleotides read TGCGCCAGCAGTGAAGACAGTACCCGGAACTATGGCTACACCTTC. Translated: CASSEDSTRNYGYTF.

The V call is TRBV11-3, the J call TRBJ2-3; maybe TRBD1 (5 bases). Trimming took 6 bases from V and 0 from J, leaving 16 bases between them. Germline CDR1 reads SGHNT; CDR2 reads YENEEA. The CDR3 has 16 residues. The CDR3 sequence: CASRADSATSTDTQYF. Here the CDR3 DNA reads TGTGCCAGCAGGGCCGACAGTGCTACTAGCACAGATACGCAGTATTTT.

This clone appeared once. The CDR3 nucleotides read TGTGCCAGAAGCTTGGTACTAAACGACTATGGCTACACCTTC. Amino acid sequence: CARSLVLNDYGYTF. The chain recombines TRBV5-3 with TRBJ1-2; D gene unclear. TRBV5-3 counts as an open reading frame of uncertain function. The CDR3 is 14 residues long. The V gene lost 0 bases and the J gene lost 3 bases, with 9 bases spanning the gap.

V and J are TRBV18 and TRBJ1-1, with 8 bases identical to TRBD1. Trimming removed 1 base from V and 5 bases from J; junction bases left unmatched: 6. This CDR3 spans 15 amino acids. Looked up from germline, CDR1 is KGHSH and CDR2 is LQKENI. CDR3 loop: CASSPQTGGRTEAFF. The CDR3 DNA sequence: TGTGCCAGCTCACCACAAACAGGGGGGCGTACTGAAGCTTTCTTT.

V is TRBV11-2 and J is TRBJ1-6, with TRBD1 matching over 9 bases. J was trimmed by 9 bases and V by 3 bases; bases with no gene match: 6. The V gene's germline CDR1 is SGHAT and CDR2 FQNNGV. CDR3 length: 15 amino acids. CDR3: CASSLEGQGSSPLHF. CDR3 DNA sequence: TGTGCCAGCAGCTTGGAGGGACAGGGTAGTTCACCCCTCCACTTT.

The chain is built from TRBV19 and TRBJ2-1; 8 bases align to TRBD1. Trimming cost V 5 bases and J 10 bases; bases outside gene matches: 16. Germline V gene lookup returns CDR1 LNHDA and CDR2 SQIVND (reference sequence). This CDR3 is 16 amino acids long. Here the CDR3 DNA reads TGTGCCAGTAGTCCTCAAGGGGGACAGGAGGCGGGAGAGCAGTTCTTC. It is translated as CASSPQGGQEAGEQFF.

The chain uses TRBV2 and TRBJ1-5; D unresolved. This CDR3 contains 13 residues. Germline V CDR1 and CDR2: SNHLY, FYNNEI. Trimming took 7 bases from V and 5 from J, leaving 12 bases between them. The CDR3 here is CASTEMRDQPQHF. CDR3 bases: TGTGCCAGCACCGAGATGAGAGATCAGCCCCAGCATTTT. The whole variable domain, filled in from reference TRBV2 and TRBJ1-5, reads EPEVTQTPSHQVTQMGQEVILRCVPISNHLYFYWYRQILGQKVEFLVSFYNNEISEKSEIFDDQFSVERPDGSNFTLKIRSTKLEDSAMYFCASTEMRDQPQHFGDGTRLSIL.